The 25 T cell receptor beta chains given below trace back to one sample, sequenced in a study of blood T cell repertoires in COVID-19. Sequencing was performed with immunoSEQ multiplex PCR; in TCRdb, only in-frame clones are kept and a portion is missing. The sample records approximately 230,000 clones, roughly 79% being singletons. The sequencing sample was made of PBMCs or T cells enriched from blood (not recorded which). These receptors came from a man aged 40-49 years who had recovered from COVID-19.

The table lists this clone with a few counts. This chain connects TRBV11-2 to TRBJ2-7; 10 bases map to TRBD1. The CDR3 consists of 13 residues. V was pared by 4 bases and J by 6 bases, with 3 bases of the junction left unmatched. CDR1 and CDR2 from the germline V gene are SGHAT and FQNNGV. DNA for the CDR3: TGTGCCAGCAGCTCGGGACAGGGGAGCGAGCAGTACTTC. Amino acids: CASSSGQGSEQYF.

This sequence joins TRBV11-2 and TRBJ2-2; D is unclear. V shed 5 bases and J shed 3 bases, with 10 bases lying between them. Per germline, CDR1 SGHAT and CDR2 FQNNGV. The CDR3 has 14 amino acids. CDR3 nucleotides: TGTGCCAGCAGCGCGCCCGTGTACACCGGGGAGCTGTTTTTT. Amino acid sequence: CASSAPVYTGELFF.

The genes are TRBV2 and TRBJ1-2; 12 bases fit TRBD1. CDR3 length: 13 residues. From germline, CDR1 is SNHLY and CDR2 FYNNEI. Germline trimming cut 6 bases from V and 8 bases from J; bases unmatched to any gene: 4. For the CDR3, the DNA is TGTGCCAGCAGGGATGGGACAGGGGGCGGCTACACCTTC. The encoded protein is CASRDGTGGGYTF.

This chain connects TRBV11-2 to TRBJ1-1; perhaps TRBD1 as D (5 bases). V was shortened by 5 bases and J by 1 base, with 23 bases between the two germline ends. Germline CDR1 and CDR2: SGHAT and FQNNGV. The CDR3 is made up of 18 amino acids. The CDR3 nucleotides are TGTGCCAGCAGCCCCAAAGGGGTACACCTTTACTCGAACACTGAAGCTTTCTTT. It encodes CASSPKGVHLYSNTEAFF.

The chain uses TRBV5-1 and TRBJ2-1, with 12 bases fitting TRBD2. The J segment lost 16 bases and the V segment lost 0 bases, leaving 11 bases of the junction unmatched. CDR1 is SGHRS and CDR2 is YFSETQ in the germline V gene. CDR3 length: 15 residues. The CDR3 here is CASSLDPPSGRAEFF. In DNA, the CDR3 is TGCGCCAGCAGCTTGGACCCTCCTAGCGGGAGGGCCGAATTCTTC.

The rearrangement joins TRBV29-1 to TRBJ2-3; TRBD1 aligns across 8 bases. J gave up 0 bases and V 6 bases, and 11 bases lay outside the gene matches. Germline lookup yields CDR1 SQVTM and CDR2 ANQGSEA. The CDR3 runs to 16 residues. The CDR3 reads CSVGTGVTTSTDTQYF. The DNA of the CDR3 is TGCAGCGTCGGGACAGGAGTTACAACTAGCACAGATACGCAGTATTTT.

This clone has only a few counts. The rearrangement links TRBV28 to TRBJ1-5; TRBD1 aligns across 8 bases. The germline CDR1 and CDR2 sequences are MDHEN and SYDVKM. This CDR3 comprises 15 residues. With 6 bases clipped from V and 7 bases from J, the junction kept 11 bases outside the gene matches. As DNA, the CDR3 is TGTGCCAGCAGACTCGGGACAGGCCCTAGCCAGCCCCAGCATTTT. Translated: CASRLGTGPSQPQHF.

V usage is TRBV5-1 and J usage is TRBJ2-1, with D perhaps matching TRBD2 (6 bases). Germline values: CDR1 SGHRS, CDR2 YFSETQ. The V end lost 4 bases, the J end lost 2 bases, and 10 bases lay between the germline ends. This CDR3 has 14 amino acids. The CDR3 protein is CASSPLATYNEQFF. The CDR3 bases are TGCGCCAGCAGCCCCCTAGCGACCTACAATGAGCAGTTCTTC.

V gene TRBV2 combines with J gene TRBJ2-5; 8 nucleotides match TRBD1. V shed 8 bases, J shed 4 bases, and the junction held 9 bases outside the gene matches. Germline CDR1 reads SNHLY; CDR2 reads FYNNEI. The CDR3 contains 14 residues. CDR3 sequence (DNA): TGTGCCAGCTCTCAGGGGGCGCGAGGAGAGACCCAGTACTTC. Its translation is CASSQGARGETQYF.

The V gene is TRBV9, the J gene TRBJ1-2; D might be TRBD1 (6 bases). The germline V and J ends were trimmed by 4 bases and 1 base, with 20 bases remaining between them. This CDR3 comprises 17 residues. Germline CDR1 and CDR2: SGDLS and YYNGEE. The CDR3 nucleotides are TGTGCCAGCAGCTCCACTTGGGGCACAGGGAATAACTATGGCTACACCTTC. This sequence encodes CASSSTWGTGNNYGYTF.

The gene calls are TRBV28 and TRBJ1-4, with 8 positions matching TRBD1. This CDR3 spans 15 amino acids. V lost 4 bases to trimming and J lost 3 bases; unmatched junction nucleotides: 4. The germline V gene encodes CDR1 MDHEN and CDR2 SYDVKM. CDR3 loop: CASSSPGGANEKLFF. CDR3 in DNA: TGTGCCAGCAGTTCCCCAGGGGGCGCTAATGAAAAACTGTTTTTT.

This sequence joins TRBV3-1 (or the pseudogene TRBV3-2) and TRBJ2-3; 8 nucleotides align to TRBD2. Germline-derived CDR1 and CDR2 are LGHDT and YNNKEL (reference sequence). The CDR3 length is 16 residues. V shed 3 bases, J shed 6 bases, and the junction held 11 bases outside the gene matches. The CDR3 DNA reads TGTGCCAGCAGCCATGTTACTAGCGGAGGGGGGGATACGCAGTATTTT. The encoded protein is CASSHVTSGGGDTQYF.

This sequence joins TRBV4-2 and TRBJ2-7, with TRBD2 matching over 7 bases. CDR1 is LGHNA, CDR2 YNFKEQ, per germline. J was trimmed by 10 bases and V by 2 bases; bases with no gene match: 2. This CDR3 comprises 11 residues. The CDR3: CASSQSGIQYF. The DNA for the CDR3 is TGTGCCAGCAGCCAAAGCGGGATACAGTACTTC.

The chain recombines TRBV18 with TRBJ2-6, with D unresolved. Trimming pared 3 bases from V and 1 base from J, leaving 10 bases between. Germline V CDR1 and CDR2: KGHSH, LQKENI. CDR3 length: 16 amino acids. DNA of the CDR3: TGTGCCAGCTCACCCTCCTGGGCTTCTGGGGCCAACGTCCTGACTTTC. This encodes CASSPSWASGANVLTF.

V is TRBV7-3 and J is TRBJ2-2; 7 nucleotides line up with TRBD2. CDR3 length: 12 amino acids. Per germline, CDR1 SGHTA and CDR2 FQGTGA. V was clipped by 5 bases and J by 10 bases; unmatched bases: 4. This CDR3 reads CASSERGEELFF. As DNA, the CDR3 is TGTGCCAGCAGCGAGCGGGGTGAGGAGCTGTTTTTT.

The chain uses TRBV7-9 and TRBJ1-1; 9 bases fit TRBD1. CDR3 size: 16 residues. Trimming removed 3 bases from V and 1 base from J; junction bases left unmatched: 6. In germline, CDR1 is SEHNR, CDR2 FQNEAQ (reference sequence). CDR3 sequence (DNA): TGTGCCAGCAGCTTCCACAGGGGGCGCGGGAACACTGAAGCTTTCTTT. Amino acid sequence: CASSFHRGRGNTEAFF. Supplemented by reference TRBV7-9 and TRBJ1-1, the full variable domain reads DTGVSQNPRHKITKRGQNVTFRCDPISEHNRLYWYRQTLGQGPEFLTYFQNEAQLEKSRLLSDRFSAERPKGSFSTLEIQRTEQGDSAMYLCASSFHRGRGNTEAFFGQGTRLTVV.

This sequence joins TRBV15 and TRBJ2-5, with D uncertain. V was shortened by 1 base and J by 4 bases, with 7 bases between the two germline ends. The V gene's germline CDR1 is LNHNV and CDR2 YYDKDF (reference sequence). The CDR3 has 13 residues. The CDR3 DNA sequence: TGTGCCACCAGCAGAGGAGCCTTAGAGACCCAGTACTTC. Protein: CATSRGALETQYF.

This clone occurred many times. The chain is built from TRBV7-9 and TRBJ1-2, with 8 bases aligning to TRBD1. From germline, CDR1 is SEHNR and CDR2 FQNEAQ (reference sequence). The CDR3 is 13 amino acids. V was pared by 1 base and J by 10 bases, with 5 bases of the junction left unmatched. The CDR3 DNA is TGTGCCAGCAGCTTAGGGGCAGGGGGCTTCTACACCTTC. Translating it yields CASSLGAGGFYTF.

V and J are TRBV10-3 and TRBJ1-2; 9 positions agree with TRBD1. The CDR3 length is 13 residues. Germline V gene data show CDR1 as ENHRY and CDR2 as SYGVKD. V lost 4 bases to trimming and J lost 3 bases; unmatched junction nucleotides: 0. The CDR3 bases are TGTGCCATCAGTGGGACAGGGGACTATGGCTACACCTTC. Its protein product is CAISGTGDYGYTF.

The chain couples TRBV23-1 to TRBJ1-1, with a tentative D call TRBD1 (6 bases). TRBV23-1 is an ORF, with its function uncertain. V gave up 4 bases and J gave up 4 bases, with 10 bases separating them. The CDR3 has 13 amino acids. The CDR3, as DNA: TGCGCCAGCAGTCGAGGACAGTGCACTGAAGCTTTCTTT. Its translation is CASSRGQCTEAFF.

The genes are TRBV15 and TRBJ2-2, with D perhaps TRBD1 (6 bases). The germline V gene encodes CDR1 LNHNV and CDR2 YYDKDF (reference sequence). This CDR3 comprises 17 residues. The V and J ends lost 0 bases and 3 bases respectively, with 14 bases between them. CDR3 in DNA: TGTGCCACCAGCAGAGAAACCACAGGGAAAGACACCGGGGAGCTGTTTTTT. Translation gives CATSRETTGKDTGELFF.

This chain joins TRBV6-4 and TRBJ1-5; a weak D match, TRBD1 (5 bases). V shed 6 bases and J shed 2 bases, with 17 bases lying between them. This CDR3 has 16 amino acids. Germline V gene data show CDR1 as MRHNA and CDR2 as SNTAGT. The CDR3 reads CASRACRRGCNQPQHF. The DNA for the CDR3 is TGTGCCAGCAGGGCGTGCCGGAGGGGATGCAATCAGCCCCAGCATTTT.

DNA for the CDR3: TGTGCCAGCAGTTCCAGGGTGACAACCTACGAGCAGTACTTC. It translates to CASSSRVTTYEQYF. The rearrangement links TRBV5-4 to TRBJ2-7; D is possibly TRBD1 (5 bases). The length of the CDR3 is 14 residues. The V gene's germline CDR1 is SGHNT and CDR2 YYREEE (reference sequence). Trimming removed 5 bases from V and 2 bases from J, with 14 bases in between. The full variable domain, with the rest looked up from reference TRBV5-4 and TRBJ2-7, is ETGVTQSPTHLIKTRGQQVTLRCSSQSGHNTVSWYQQALGQGPQFIFQYYREEENGRGNFPPRFSGLQFPNYSSELNVNALELDDSALYLCASSSRVTTYEQYFGPGTRLTVT.

This clone was counted a single time. The rearrangement uses TRBV25-1 and TRBJ1-1, with D possibly TRBD1 on 5 matching bases. V was trimmed by 2 bases and J by 11 bases, leaving 15 bases between them. CDR1 and CDR2 (germline): MGHDK, SYGVNS. This CDR3 has 13 residues. The CDR3 DNA follows: TGTGCCAGCAGTGAAATCGGAAGGCGGGGGGCTTTCTTT. Its translation is CASSEIGRRGAFF.

The chain recombines TRBV6-5 with TRBJ2-7, with TRBD1 matching 8 bases. V was clipped by 6 bases and J by 3 bases; unmatched bases: 7. Germline-derived CDR1 and CDR2 are MNHEY and SVGAGI. The CDR3 runs 14 residues. The CDR3: CASSAGDRYYEQYF. The DNA of the CDR3 is TGTGCCAGCAGCGCCGGGGACAGGTACTACGAGCAGTACTTC.